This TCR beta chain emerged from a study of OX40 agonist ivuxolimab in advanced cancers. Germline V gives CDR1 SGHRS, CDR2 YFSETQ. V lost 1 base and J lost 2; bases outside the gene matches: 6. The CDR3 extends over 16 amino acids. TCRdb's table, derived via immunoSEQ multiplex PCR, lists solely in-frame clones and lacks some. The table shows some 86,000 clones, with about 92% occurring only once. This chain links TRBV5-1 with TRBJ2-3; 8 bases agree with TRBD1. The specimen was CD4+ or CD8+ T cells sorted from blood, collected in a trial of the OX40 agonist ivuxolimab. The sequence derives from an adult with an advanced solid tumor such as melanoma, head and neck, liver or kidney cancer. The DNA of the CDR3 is TGCGCCAGCAGCTTGACGGGCAGGGGGCTCACAGATACGCAGTATTTT. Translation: CASSLTGRGLTDTQYF.